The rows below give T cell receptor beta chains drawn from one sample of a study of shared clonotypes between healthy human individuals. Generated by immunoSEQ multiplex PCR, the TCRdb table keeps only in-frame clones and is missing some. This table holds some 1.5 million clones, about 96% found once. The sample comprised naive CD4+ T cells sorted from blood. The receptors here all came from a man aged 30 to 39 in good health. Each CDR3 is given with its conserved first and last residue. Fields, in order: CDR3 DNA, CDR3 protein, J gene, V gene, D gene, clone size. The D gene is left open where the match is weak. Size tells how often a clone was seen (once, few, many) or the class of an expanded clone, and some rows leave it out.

TGTGCCATCAGTGAGGACGGTTTAGGATACGGCTACACCTTC	CAISEDGLGYGYTF	TRBJ1-2	TRBV10-3	.	.
TGTGCCAGCAGCGACGGAGCTGCGGATACGCAGTATTTT	CASSDGAADTQYF	TRBJ2-3	TRBV9	.	.
TGTGCCAGCAGCTTATATGGACTAGCGAAGAACACCGGGGAGCTGTTTTTT	CASSLYGLAKNTGELFF	TRBJ2-2	TRBV11-2	TRBD2	.
TGTGCCAGCAGCTTACTTGAAGGTGAAGCTTTCTTT	CASSLLEGEAFF	TRBJ1-1	TRBV28	.	.
TGTGCCATCACCGGGACTAGCCCCGGGGAGCTGTTTTTT	CAITGTSPGELFF	TRBJ2-2	TRBV10-3	TRBD2	.
TGTGCCAGCAGTAACAGGGCCTACGAGCAGTACTTC	CASSNRAYEQYF	TRBJ2-7	TRBV27	.	.
TGTGCCAGCAGCTTACCCCTAAGGTACACCGGGGAGCTGTTTTTT	CASSLPLRYTGELFF	TRBJ2-2	TRBV7-8	.	.
TGTGCCAGCAGCTCTCGGGCAGGGGAGCCTGACACCTTC	CASSSRAGEPDTF	TRBJ1-2	TRBV7-2	.	once
TGTGCCAGCAGTGAATTGTACTCCTACGAGCAGTACTTC	CASSELYSYEQYF	TRBJ2-7	TRBV25-1	.	.
TGTGCCAGCAGTGCATCGAGTGTTTATGGCTACACCTTC	CASSASSVYGYTF	TRBJ1-2	TRBV9	.	.
TGCGCCAGCAGTGACGCCCTGGGACAGGGTCAGCCCCAGCATTTT	CASSDALGQGQPQHF	TRBJ1-5	TRBV10-2	TRBD1	.
TGTGCCAGCTCACCACTAGCTAGCACAGATACGCAGTATTTT	CASSPLASTDTQYF	TRBJ2-3	TRBV18	.	.
TGCGCCAGCAGCCAAGATAGGGACAGGGGGCGGAATACTGAAGCTTTCTTT	CASSQDRDRGRNTEAFF	TRBJ1-1	TRBV4-1	TRBD1	.
TGTGCCAGCAACCAGAGGAACACTGAAGCTTTCTTT	CASNQRNTEAFF	TRBJ1-1	TRBV28	.	.
TGTGCCAGCAGTTTTGAGGCAGGGAATCAGCCCCAGCATTTT	CASSFEAGNQPQHF	TRBJ1-5	TRBV28	.	.
TGTGCCAGTAGTATAGGACTAGCGGGTGTGGATACGCAGTATTTT	CASSIGLAGVDTQYF	TRBJ2-3	TRBV19	TRBD2	.
TGTGCCAGTAGTATCAGGCCTACTGGGGCCAACGTCCTGACTTTC	CASSIRPTGANVLTF	TRBJ2-6	TRBV19	.	.
TGTGCCAGCAGTTGGGCTTCCTACAATGAGCAGTTCTTC	CASSWASYNEQFF	TRBJ2-1	TRBV28	.	.
TGTGCCAGCAGTTACTCGTTGGGGACAGGGGATGGCTACACCTTC	CASSYSLGTGDGYTF	TRBJ1-2	TRBV6-5	TRBD1	.
TGTGCCAGCAGCTCCAGACAGGGTCTCAGGACTGAAGCTTTCTTT	CASSSRQGLRTEAFF	TRBJ1-1	TRBV5-4	TRBD1	.
TGCAGCGTTCTGCCGGCTGAAGAGACCCAGTACTTC	CSVLPAEETQYF	TRBJ2-5	TRBV29-1	.	.
TGTGCCAGCAGTCCCCTCGGGGGCGGAGGATATGAGCAGTACTTC	CASSPLGGGGYEQYF	TRBJ2-7	TRBV28	.	.
TGCGCCAGCAGCGTGGACCGGGCCCATGAGCAGTTCTTC	CASSVDRAHEQFF	TRBJ2-1	TRBV5-1	.	.
TGTGCCAGCAGTTTCGGACTAGCGGGAGGCAATGAGCAGTTCTTC	CASSFGLAGGNEQFF	TRBJ2-1	TRBV5-4	TRBD2	.
TGTGCCAGCAGTGAACAGCAGAACACTGAAGCTTTCTTT	CASSEQQNTEAFF	TRBJ1-1	TRBV6-4	.	.
TGTGCCAGCAGCTTGGACATCCAGGGGTCTGGCTACACCTTC	CASSLDIQGSGYTF	TRBJ1-2	TRBV5-4	.	once
TGTGCCAGCAGCTTAGGAACCGGGGAGCTGTTTTTT	CASSLGTGELFF	TRBJ2-2	TRBV11-3	.	few
TGTGCCACCAGCAGAGATCACCAGGGGGTAGAGACCCAGTACTTC	CATSRDHQGVETQYF	TRBJ2-5	TRBV15	TRBD1	.